This T cell receptor beta chain was obtained from a study of T-cell memory formation after mild COVID-19. TCRdb itself ran the 5' RACE reads through MiXCR, one entry per CDR3 protein. The data show around 260,000 distinct CDR3 sequences, 15% to 20% seen once. The CDR3 is 14 amino acids. The V gene's germline CDR1 is SGHRS and CDR2 YFSETQ. With 3 bases removed from V and 2 bases from J, the gap between germline ends came to 12 bases. This TCR came from a young man who had mild COVID-19 (a few samples of this study predate the infection). Cell type and time point are not known. The specimen was PBMCs or a T cell subset sorted from them (not recorded which). This chain connects TRBV5-1 to TRBJ2-7, with a possible D match to TRBD2 (7 bases). The CDR3 loop is CASSSREGAYEQYV. CDR3 in DNA: TGCGCCAGCAGCTCCAGGGAGGGGGCCTACGAGCAGTACGTC.